This T cell receptor beta chain was captured by sequencing in a study of T cells in Graves' hyperthyroidism and ophthalmopathy. Notes on the study in general: Blood also carried most thyroid clonotypes expanded above 0.001.

If no ophthalmopathy progression occurred within 18 months, Graves' hyperthyroidism was stable. A note on this clonotype: Its specificity is not known.

This CDR3 has 20 residues. V lost 3 bases to trimming and J lost 2 bases; unmatched junction nucleotides: 9. CDR1 and CDR2 (germline): MDHEN, SYDVKM. It was RNA transcripts that yielded the amplified TCR beta CDR3 regions. The study used the HTBI primer set for a first-round RT-PCR of the TCR CDR3. TCRdb re-derived calls from the multiplex PCR reads in MiXCR, one entry per CDR3 protein. This table has some 690,000 distinct CDR3 sequences, approximately 15% appearing once. The chain couples TRBV28 to TRBJ2-6, with 14 bases matching TRBD2. This receptor was obtained from a man aged 50 to 60 with Graves' hyperthyroidism. The sequencing sample was made of blood. CDR3 DNA: TGTGCCAGCAGTTTTCCCGGGACTAGCGGGAGATCAGCTGGGGCCAACGTCCTGACTTTC. It codes for CASSFPGTSGRSAGANVLTF. Variable domain in full (rest from reference TRBV28 and TRBJ2-6): DVKVTQSSRYLVKRTGEKVFLECVQDMDHENMFWYRQDPGLGLRLIYFSYDVKMKEKGDIPEGYSVSREKKERFSLILESASTNQTSMYLCASSFPGTSGRSAGANVLTFGAGSRLTVL.